Listed here are 30 T cell receptor beta chains from one sample, sequenced in a study of blood T cells in healthy people across ages. For the second PCR, which ran for about 7 to 11 cycles, a sample-barcoded 5' primer and a J-beta primer mix were used. A single record per CDR3 protein comes from TCRdb applying MiXCR to the 5' RACE reads. This repertoire shows approximately 2,000,000 distinct CDR3 sequences, 39% found once; its top ten account for 23%. The sample taken for sequencing was blood. These receptors originate from a human donor in good health.

This clonotype has just a few counts. The chain has TRBV25-1 and TRBJ1-6; a possible D gene is TRBD1 (6 bases). This CDR3 contains 14 residues. CDR1 is MGHDK, CDR2 SYGVNS, per germline. Trimming cost V 6 bases and J 9 bases, with 15 bases left between them. The CDR3 spells CASRKTGKSSPLHF. The CDR3 DNA follows: TGTGCCAGCAGAAAAACAGGGAAAAGTTCACCCCTCCACTTT.

This chain links TRBV29-1 with TRBJ2-1; 10 bases line up with TRBD1. CDR3 length equals 15 residues. V trimming: 2 bases; J trimming: 7 bases; junction bases outside the gene matches: 8. From germline, CDR1 is SQVTM and CDR2 ANQGSEA. CDR3 nucleotide sequence: TGCAGCGTTGAATCAGACAGGGGGCTGAGTAATGAGCAGTTCTTC. Amino acid sequence: CSVESDRGLSNEQFF.

The table lists this clonotype with many counts. The rearrangement uses TRBV7-9 and TRBJ2-1; TRBD2 agrees at 9 bases. The ends lost 5 bases at V and 4 bases at J; junction bases unmatched: 9. Germline V gives CDR1 SEHNR, CDR2 FQNEAQ (reference sequence). The CDR3 covers 16 residues. In DNA form, the CDR3 reads TGTGCCAGCAGCCCTACTCCAGCGGGGGGATACAATGAGCAGTTCTTC. Protein product: CASSPTPAGGYNEQFF. Complete variable domain (other parts from reference TRBV7-9 and TRBJ2-1): DTGVSQNPRHKITKRGQNVTFRCDPISEHNRLYWYRQTLGQGPEFLTYFQNEAQLEKSRLLSDRFSAERPKGSFSTLEIQRTEQGDSAMYLCASSPTPAGGYNEQFFGPGTRLTVL.

The chain combines TRBV12-3 or TRBV12-4 with TRBJ1-5; 9 bases match TRBD1. V was pared by 2 bases and J by 7 bases, with 15 bases of the junction left unmatched. This CDR3 region has 18 residues. The CDR3 DNA sequence: TGTGCCAGCAGTTTATGGGGTTCGCTAACAGGGGGCCTCCAGCCCCAGCATTTT. Protein: CASSLWGSLTGGLQPQHF.

The V and J genes are TRBV5-1 and TRBJ2-1; 9 bases are a match to TRBD2. The CDR3 consists of 16 residues. J was trimmed by 3 bases and V by 2 bases; bases with no gene match: 6. Germline CDR1 is SGHRS and CDR2 is YFSETQ. The CDR3 nucleotides are TGCGCCAGCAGCTTACATCCTAGCGGGGACTACAATGAGCAGTTCTTC. It encodes CASSLHPSGDYNEQFF.

The CDR3 here is CASSDPSGGFLQYF. CDR3 DNA: TGTGCCAGCAGTGATCCTAGCGGGGGGTTTTTGCAGTACTTC. The V call is TRBV2, the J call TRBJ2-7; 11 bases match TRBD2. Germline assignment: CDR1 SNHLY and CDR2 FYNNEI. The CDR3 loop spans 14 amino acids. Unmatched junction bases numbered 7, after V lost 3 bases and J lost 9 bases.

The rearrangement uses TRBV5-1 and TRBJ2-2; TRBD1 agrees at 7 bases. CDR3 size: 17 residues. J gave up 4 bases and V 1 base, and 10 bases lay outside the gene matches. CDR1 is SGHRS, CDR2 YFSETQ, per germline. The CDR3 bases are TGCGCCAGCAGCTTGTCACTCGGGGCAGGGGGCACCGGGGAGCTGTTTTTT. Translating it yields CASSLSLGAGGTGELFF.

With respect to this clonotype: An end of the junction differs from the germline gene, which may be a read error. The gene calls are TRBV20-1 and TRBJ2-6; the match to TRBD1 covers 7 bases. CDR1 and CDR2 (germline): DFQATT, SNEGSKA (reference sequence). This CDR3 has 16 amino acids. The CDR3 here is CSASTTGVPGANVRTF. The CDR3 nucleotides read TGCAGTGCTAGCACCACAGGGGTGCCTGGGGCCAACGTCCGGACTTTC.

The CDR3 sequence: CAWRVKGREKLFF. CDR3 DNA sequence: TGTGCCTGGAGGGTGAAGGGAAGGGAAAAACTGTTTTTT. This chain connects TRBV30 to TRBJ1-4; D unresolved. The V gene's germline CDR1 is GTSNPN and CDR2 SVGIG (reference sequence). V was clipped by 3 bases and J by 8 bases, with 13 bases between them. The CDR3 has 13 amino acids.

The rearrangement uses TRBV6-1 and TRBJ2-1; possible D gene TRBD2, 5 bases. Germline V gene data show CDR1 as MNHNS and CDR2 as SASEGT. The CDR3 has 15 amino acids. The germline V and J ends were trimmed by 7 bases and 1 base, with 14 bases remaining between them. Written as DNA, the CDR3 is TGTGCCAGCACGCCCGGGGTCGGGTCCTACAATGAGCAGTTCTTC. Translating it yields CASTPGVGSYNEQFF.

This clonotype showed up just a few times. The chain combines TRBV5-5 with TRBJ2-4, with D possibly being TRBD2 (6 bases). Looked up from germline, CDR1 is SGHKS and CDR2 is YYEKEE (reference sequence). V lost 6 bases and J 15 bases, leaving 19 bases between the germline ends. The CDR3 is 12 amino acids. The CDR3 sequence: CASNYKTGERYF. CDR3 nucleotide sequence: TGTGCCAGCAACTACAAAACGGGGGAGCGGTACTTC. The full variable domain, with the rest looked up from reference TRBV5-5 and TRBJ2-4, is DAGVTQSPTHLIKTRGQQVTLRCSPISGHKSVSWYQQVLGQGPQFIFQYYEKEERGRGNFPDRFSARQFPNYSSELNVNALLLGDSALYLCASNYKTGERYFGAGTRLSVL.

The chain carries TRBV7-8 and TRBJ1-2, with D possibly matching TRBD1 (5 bases). Germline V gene data show CDR1 as SGHVS and CDR2 as FQNEAQ. V lost 5 bases to trimming and J lost 4 bases, with 14 bases between them. The CDR3 runs to 14 residues. The CDR3 region has the DNA TGTGCCAGCAGCATCAAGGGACCTTTCTATGGCTACACCTTC. Translation: CASSIKGPFYGYTF.

This clonotype was observed a single time. The chain uses TRBV3-1 and TRBJ2-1; D gene uncertain. The J call may be incorrect, as the DNA end agrees better with TRBJ2-7. Germline CDR1 reads LGHDT; CDR2 reads YNNKEL (reference sequence). The CDR3 runs to 12 residues. CDR3 sequence (DNA): TGTGCCAGCAGCCTACAAAGTGACGAGCAGTACTTC. It translates to CASSLQSDEQYF.

This chain connects TRBV12-3 or TRBV12-4 to TRBJ1-2; D gene unclear. The germline V and J ends were trimmed by 5 bases and 4 bases, with 11 bases remaining between them. The CDR3 loop spans 13 amino acids. The CDR3 region is CASSLRHRYGYTF. The DNA for the CDR3 is TGTGCCAGCAGTCTAAGACACCGCTATGGCTACACCTTC.

This clonotype was recorded a few times. The V and J genes are TRBV12-3 or TRBV12-4 and TRBJ2-2, with D unclear. This CDR3 contains 15 residues. V shed 3 bases and J shed 5 bases, with 13 bases lying between them. The CDR3 is CASSLGIVGTGELFF. CDR3 nucleotides: TGTGCCAGCAGTTTGGGGATAGTCGGGACCGGGGAGCTGTTTTTT.

There are many counts of this clonotype. This rearrangement joins TRBV29-1 to TRBJ1-2; no definite D call. The V end lost 0 bases, the J end lost 4 bases, and 3 bases lay between the germline ends. Per germline, CDR1 SQVTM and CDR2 ANQGSEA. The CDR3 extends over 11 amino acids. CDR3 region: CSVEEGYGYTF. The CDR3 region has the DNA TGCAGCGTTGAAGAGGGCTATGGCTACACCTTC. Supplemented by reference TRBV29-1 and TRBJ1-2, the full variable domain reads SAVISQKPSRDICQRGTSLTIQCQVDSQVTMMFWYRQQPGQSLTLIATANQGSEATYESGFVIDKFPISRPNLTFSTLTVSNMSPEDSSIYLCSVEEGYGYTFGSGTRLTVV.

This chain links TRBV20-1 with TRBJ2-7; D not certain. The CDR3 loop spans 13 amino acids. With 6 bases removed from V and 0 bases from J, the gap between germline ends came to 12 bases. Germline values: CDR1 DFQATT, CDR2 SNEGSKA (reference sequence). CDR3 loop: CSASPSGSYEQYF. The DNA of the CDR3 is TGCAGTGCCTCACCCTCGGGCTCCTACGAGCAGTACTTC.

This sequence joins TRBV7-9 and TRBJ2-5, with TRBD2 matching over 8 bases. CDR1 is SEHNR, CDR2 FQNEAQ, per germline (reference sequence). The CDR3 totals 16 residues. V lost 2 bases and J lost 0; bases outside the gene matches: 5. The CDR3 DNA is TGTGCCAGCAGCTTACCCGGACTAGCCCACCAAGAGACCCAGTACTTC. It specifies CASSLPGLAHQETQYF.

The CDR3 loop reads CASSLGRDQAFF. The CDR3, as DNA: TGCGCCAGCAGCTTGGGAAGGGACCAAGCTTTCTTT. The rearrangement uses TRBV5-1 and TRBJ1-1, with a possible D match to TRBD1 (5 bases). The CDR3 runs 12 residues. CDR1 is SGHRS and CDR2 is YFSETQ in the germline V gene. Between the trimmed V and J ends, which lost 0 bases and 9 bases, there was a span of 9 bases.

This sequence joins TRBV7-8 and TRBJ2-2, with 9 bases aligning to TRBD1. J gave up 5 bases and V 5 bases, and 6 bases lay outside the gene matches. Germline CDR1 and CDR2: SGHVS and FQNEAQ. The CDR3 runs 15 residues. The CDR3 DNA follows: TGTGCCAGCAGCCACCGGGACAGGGAAACCGGGGAGCTGTTTTTT. Protein sequence: CASSHRDRETGELFF.

Turning to this clonotype: Given a much more abundant clone one base away, this may be a read error. The chain recombines TRBV10-3 with TRBJ1-2, with D possibly being TRBD1 (6 bases). This CDR3 region has 14 residues. CDR1 and CDR2 (germline): ENHRY, SYGVKD. CDR3 sequence reads: CAISGTPDAYCYTF. CDR3 nucleotide sequence: TGTGCCATCTCCGGGACACCTGACGCCTATTGCTACACCTTC.

There are a few counts of this clonotype. This chain joins TRBV20-1 and TRBJ2-7; D possibly matches TRBD1 or TRBD2 (5 bases each). Germline V CDR1 and CDR2: DFQATT, SNEGSKA (reference sequence). The CDR3 extends over 13 amino acids. The V and J ends lost 7 bases and 0 bases respectively, with 13 bases between them. The CDR3 DNA reads as TGCAGTGTTGGGGACCCAAGCTCCTACGAGCAGTACTTC. It translates to CSVGDPSSYEQYF.

This chain links TRBV7-8 with TRBJ2-1; TRBD1 is a possible D gene (5 bases). Per the germline V gene, CDR1 is SGHVS and CDR2 is FQNEAQ. Trimming cost V 5 bases and J 0 bases, with 14 bases left between them. The CDR3 runs 16 residues. DNA of the CDR3: TGTGCCAGCAGCGCCCCCCAGGGCACCTCCTACAATGAGCAGTTCTTC. Protein product: CASSAPQGTSYNEQFF.

V usage is TRBV6-1 and J usage is TRBJ2-2; tentatively, D is TRBD1 or TRBD2 (5 bases each). CDR1 MNHNS and CDR2 SASEGT come from the germline V gene. V lost 8 bases and J lost 1, with 32 bases in between. The CDR3 loop spans 21 amino acids. The CDR3 region is CASSFFHAIKKGGGNTGELFF. As DNA, the CDR3 is TGTGCCAGCTCCTTCTTTCACGCAATCAAAAAGGGTGGGGGGAACACCGGGGAGCTGTTTTTT.

Details on this clonotype: A much larger clone differs from this one at a single base, so this may be a read error. V and J are TRBV29-1 and TRBJ2-7, with 7 bases lining up with TRBD1. Germline CDR1 is SQVTM and CDR2 is ANQGSEA. With V trimmed by 7 bases and J by 3 bases, 6 bases remained unmatched. The CDR3 has 12 amino acids. CDR3 loop: CSAGTACYEQYF. CDR3 coding DNA: TGCAGCGCAGGGACAGCCTGCTACGAGCAGTACTTC.

The sample holds many counts of this clonotype. The chain combines TRBV7-9 with TRBJ1-2, with D tentatively TRBD1 (5 bases). Trimming shortened V by 2 bases and J by 5 bases, and 12 bases separated the two germline ends. This CDR3 has 14 amino acids. Germline V lookup: CDR1 SEHNR, CDR2 FQNEAQ (reference sequence). The CDR3 DNA follows: TGTGCCAGCAGCTTATCGACAGCCCGATATGGCTACACCTTC. Translated, it gives CASSLSTARYGYTF.

Notes on this clonotype: At one end the junction does not follow the germline gene, possibly because of a read error. This chain uses TRBV4-3 with TRBJ2-2; no reliable D call. The length of the CDR3 is 14 residues. Per germline, CDR1 LGHNA and CDR2 YSLEER. In nucleotides, the CDR3 is TGCGCCAGCAACCAAGAAACTCGGACCGGGGAGCTGTTTTTT. Encoded protein: CASNQETRTGELFF.

The rearrangement joins TRBV28 to TRBJ1-5; D unresolved. Germline V gene data show CDR1 as MDHEN and CDR2 as SYDVKM. The CDR3 extends over 12 amino acids. V was shortened by 7 bases and J by 7 bases, with 11 bases between the two germline ends. The CDR3, as DNA: TGTGCCAGCAATGAGGCGGGGCAGCCCCAGCATTTT. This encodes CASNEAGQPQHF.

This clonotype occurred a few times. The chain is built from TRBV3-1 and TRBJ2-7, with D unresolved. The V end was cut by 1 base, the J end by 5 bases, with 6 bases between. In germline, CDR1 is LGHDT, CDR2 YNNKEL (reference sequence). The CDR3 runs 12 residues. CDR3 sequence: CASSQVRHEQYF. The CDR3 DNA sequence: TGTGCCAGCAGCCAAGTACGGCACGAGCAGTACTTC.

The chain is built from TRBV19 and TRBJ1-5; 8 bases line up with TRBD1. The CDR3 totals 17 residues. Germline V lookup: CDR1 LNHDA, CDR2 SQIVND (reference sequence). V lost 6 bases, J lost 3 bases, and 13 bases stayed unmatched. The DNA for the CDR3 is TGTGCCAGTAGCAATAACCCGACAGGGGCATTCAATCAGCCCCAGCATTTT. Translated: CASSNNPTGAFNQPQHF.